This TCR beta chain was identified during a study of blood T cell repertoires in COVID-19. Some clones are missing from TCRdb's copy, which holds only in-frame ones; the method was immunoSEQ multiplex PCR. The sample has under 65,000 clones, more than 65% seen once. This CDR3 contains 16 residues. V trimming: 3 bases; J trimming: 3 bases; junction bases outside the gene matches: 3. CDR1 and CDR2 from the germline V gene are KGHDR and SFDVKD. The sample consisted of peripheral blood. This clonotype originated in a woman in her fifties or sixties with acute or convalescent COVID-19. The chain combines TRBV24-1 with TRBJ2-3, with 12 positions matching TRBD2. As DNA, the CDR3 is TGTGCCACCAGTGATACTGGACTAGCGGGGACAGATACGCAGTATTTT. Protein sequence: CATSDTGLAGTDTQYF.